A single sample gave rise to the 24 T cell receptor beta chains below, sequenced in a study of cytomegalovirus exposure and HLA in healthy donors. It was with 60 Vbeta and 13 Jbeta primers that the PCR ran. Profiling relied on immunoSEQ multiplex PCR, and the TCRdb table lists in-frame clones only, not all of them. The sample contains about 300,000 clones, 86% of which appear only once. Sample: PBMCs. Receptors originate from a man in his forties in good health and CMV-seropositive.

The V gene is TRBV30, the J gene TRBJ1-4; 12 bases are a match to TRBD1. Germline V lookup: CDR1 GTSNPN, CDR2 SVGIG (reference sequence). The CDR3 covers 15 residues. Losses at the gene ends were 3 bases for V and 3 bases for J; bases not matched to a gene: 2. CDR3: CAWRGQGASNEKLFF. CDR3 bases: TGTGCCTGGAGGGGACAGGGGGCATCTAATGAAAAACTGTTTTTT.

This chain links TRBV5-1 with TRBJ1-1; the match to TRBD1 covers 7 bases. The CDR3 contains 15 residues. Unmatched junction bases numbered 6, after V lost 0 bases and J lost 4 bases. Looked up from germline, CDR1 is SGHRS and CDR2 is YFSETQ. The CDR3 DNA is TGCGCCAGCAGCTTGGACCCCCAGGGGGGCACTGAAGCTTTCTTT. Protein product: CASSLDPQGGTEAFF.

This chain joins TRBV6-5 and TRBJ2-6, with no clear D. This CDR3 has 14 residues. V was clipped by 7 bases and J by 4 bases, with 11 bases between them. Germline V gene lookup returns CDR1 MNHEY and CDR2 SVGAGI. CDR3 nucleotide sequence: TGTGCCAGCACACAAATGATGGGGGCCAACGTCCTGACTTTC. It codes for CASTQMMGANVLTF.

Here the CDR3 DNA reads TGTGCCAGCAGCCTCGGACTAGCGGGAAGGGCAGATACGCAGTATTTT. It encodes CASSLGLAGRADTQYF. The chain combines TRBV7-6 with TRBJ2-3, with 12 bases fitting TRBD2. The CDR3 runs to 16 residues. V lost 5 bases and J lost 4; bases outside the gene matches: 7. Per germline, CDR1 SGHVS and CDR2 FNYEAQ.

The chain employs TRBV4-2 and TRBJ2-5; D is possibly TRBD2 (6 bases). With 5 bases removed from V and 3 bases from J, the gap between germline ends came to 10 bases. This CDR3 has 13 amino acids. Germline V gives CDR1 LGHNA, CDR2 YNFKEQ. DNA for the CDR3: TGTGCCAGCAGCTTTACTAGCAAAGAGACCCAGTACTTC. Translated, it gives CASSFTSKETQYF.

This chain connects TRBV27 to TRBJ2-3; D not resolved. This CDR3 is built from 13 residues. Germline CDR1 reads MNHEY; CDR2 reads SMNVEV (reference sequence). Trimming took 5 bases from V and 1 from J, leaving 7 bases between them. The CDR3 reads CASSSAGTDTQYF. The CDR3 DNA reads TGTGCCAGCAGTAGTGCGGGCACAGATACGCAGTATTTT.

This rearrangement joins TRBV19 to TRBJ1-5; tentative D call: TRBD1 (6 bases). This CDR3 is 15 amino acids long. The V end lost 5 bases, the J end lost 5 bases, and 16 bases lay between the germline ends. Germline loops: CDR1 LNHDA, CDR2 SQIVND (reference sequence). The CDR3 coding sequence is TGTGCCAGTAGTGTGCGGGGGCGCGTGGATCAGCCCCAGCATTTT. It codes for CASSVRGRVDQPQHF.

Only one count was recorded for this clone. This sequence joins TRBV11-1 and TRBJ2-5; 12 bases are a match to TRBD2. From germline, CDR1 is SGHAT and CDR2 FQDESV (reference sequence). This CDR3 is 14 amino acids long. The ends lost 5 bases at V and 11 bases at J; junction bases unmatched: 9. The CDR3 reads CASSPGLAGNEQYF. The CDR3 DNA sequence: TGTGCCAGCAGCCCCGGACTAGCGGGAAATGAGCAGTACTTC.

The V gene is TRBV28, the J gene TRBJ1-4; 7 bases match TRBD1. Germline V CDR1 and CDR2: MDHEN, SYDVKM. The CDR3 is 11 residues long. For the CDR3, the DNA is TGTGCGACAGGGCTTTGGGAAAAACTGTTTTTT. Translation gives CATGLWEKLFF.

The genes are TRBV27 and TRBJ1-1; D call uncertain. Germline V gene data show CDR1 as MNHEY and CDR2 as SMNVEV (reference sequence). The CDR3 runs to 14 residues. With 0 bases removed from V and 7 bases from J, the gap between germline ends came to 12 bases. In DNA, the CDR3 is TGTGCCAGCAGTTTATCCGGTGGGCGTTTTGAAGCTTTCTTT. Translated: CASSLSGGRFEAFF.

This clone occurred a few times. This chain links TRBV10-3 with TRBJ1-5, with D tentatively TRBD1 (5 bases). The germline gives CDR1 ENHRY, CDR2 SYGVKD. Trimming pared 4 bases from V and 0 bases from J, leaving 7 bases between. This CDR3 has 14 amino acids. In nucleotides, the CDR3 is TGTGCCATCAGTGGACAGTTTAGCAATCAGCCCCAGCATTTT. This translates into CAISGQFSNQPQHF.

V and J are TRBV7-8 and TRBJ2-6, with TRBD2 as a possible D gene (7 bases). Trimming stripped 1 base from V and 5 bases from J, with 15 bases between. The germline CDR1 and CDR2 sequences are SGHVS and FQNEAQ. The CDR3 totals 17 residues. In DNA, the CDR3 is TGTGCCAGCAGCTTAGACCGGGGGGCGCTTAGGGCCAACGTCCTGACTTTC. This sequence encodes CASSLDRGALRANVLTF.

The chain joins TRBV4-3 to TRBJ2-5; TRBD2 matches 8 bases. Gene TRBJ2-7 matches the end of the DNA better, so the J call may be wrong. CDR1 LGHNA and CDR2 YSLEER come from the germline V gene. The CDR3 contains 14 residues. The DNA of the CDR3 is TGCGCCAGCAGCCCTGGTAGCGGGAACTACGAGCAGTACTTC. It is translated as CASSPGSGNYEQYF.

The V call is TRBV5-1, the J call TRBJ2-7, with TRBD1 matching over 7 bases. Germline lookup yields CDR1 SGHRS and CDR2 YFSETQ. The CDR3 length is 14 residues. V shed 2 bases and J 5 bases; nucleotides not matched to a gene: 7. The CDR3 nucleotides are TGCGCCAGCAGCTTATGGACAGGCCCGAACGAGCAGTACTTC. It specifies CASSLWTGPNEQYF.

This clone was seen just once. This chain connects TRBV4-3 to TRBJ2-3; 7 positions match TRBD1. The CDR3 totals 17 residues. Germline-derived CDR1 and CDR2 are LGHNA and YSLEER. V shed 4 bases, J shed 2 bases, and the junction held 12 bases outside the gene matches. The CDR3 here is CASSPEEGGSDTDTQYF. The CDR3, as DNA: TGCGCCAGCAGCCCCGAGGAAGGGGGCTCTGACACAGATACGCAGTATTTT.

This clone was detected once. This chain links TRBV11-2 with TRBJ1-1; D may be TRBD1 (5 bases). The CDR3 totals 15 residues. Trimming shortened V by 6 bases and J by 4 bases, and 18 bases separated the two germline ends. Germline values: CDR1 SGHAT, CDR2 FQNNGV. The CDR3 coding sequence is TGTGCCAGCAGTGCAGGTGTGTGGGGGGGCACTGAAGCTTTCTTT. This gives the protein CASSAGVWGGTEAFF.

CDR3 residues: CASSQGTSGTYEQYF. The CDR3 DNA reads TGCGCCAGCAGCCAAGGGACTAGCGGTACCTACGAGCAGTACTTC. This chain links TRBV4-1 with TRBJ2-7; 10 bases align to TRBD2. CDR1 MGHRA and CDR2 YSYEKL come from the germline V gene. CDR3 size: 15 residues. Losses at the gene ends were 1 base for V and 2 bases for J; bases not matched to a gene: 2.

This chain uses TRBV5-4 with TRBJ1-1; TRBD1 agrees at 7 bases. The trim removed 5 bases at V and 2 bases at J, leaving 21 bases unmatched. The CDR3 extends over 19 amino acids. Germline CDR1 SGHNT, CDR2 YYREEE (reference sequence). The CDR3 nucleotides are TGTGCCAGCAGTGGCTTCAAAACAGGGGTTGTATTCTCTAACACTGAAGCTTTCTTT. Translation gives CASSGFKTGVVFSNTEAFF. Variable domain in full (rest from reference TRBV5-4 and TRBJ1-1): ETGVTQSPTHLIKTRGQQVTLRCSSQSGHNTVSWYQQALGQGPQFIFQYYREEENGRGNFPPRFSGLQFPNYSSELNVNALELDDSALYLCASSGFKTGVVFSNTEAFFGQGTRLTVV.

The chain carries TRBV5-1 and TRBJ2-2, with TRBD1 matching 7 bases. CDR1 SGHRS and CDR2 YFSETQ come from the germline V gene. This CDR3 is built from 16 residues. V lost 0 bases, J lost 3 bases, and 5 bases stayed unmatched. The CDR3 coding sequence is TGCGCCAGCAGCTTGGGCCGGGACAGATACACCGGGGAGCTGTTTTTT. Its translation: CASSLGRDRYTGELFF.

The rearrangement links TRBV27 to TRBJ1-5; D is perhaps TRBD1 (5 bases). CDR1 and CDR2 (germline): MNHEY, SMNVEV (reference sequence). Trimming took 6 bases from V and 0 from J, leaving 12 bases between them. This CDR3 spans 15 amino acids. CDR3 in amino acids: CASSPRGYSNQPQHF. In nucleotides, the CDR3 is TGTGCCAGCAGCCCCCGGGGGTATAGCAATCAGCCCCAGCATTTT.

The chain recombines TRBV11-2 with TRBJ1-2, with 8 bases identical to TRBD1. This CDR3 comprises 16 residues. Germline V gene data show CDR1 as SGHAT and CDR2 as FQNNGV. After removal of 1 base from V and 6 bases from J, the junction contained 10 bases not matched to a gene. The CDR3 DNA reads TGTGCCAGCAGCTTAGGTGAGGACAGGGTGACGGATGGCTACACCTTC. Translated: CASSLGEDRVTDGYTF.

This chain links TRBV5-1 with TRBJ1-1; D might be TRBD1 (5 bases). V lost 0 bases and J lost 5, with 17 bases in between. This CDR3 is 16 amino acids long. CDR1 is SGHRS, CDR2 YFSETQ, per germline. CDR3 region: CASSLDPFGGETEAFF. The CDR3 nucleotides read TGCGCCAGCAGCTTGGACCCTTTCGGGGGGGAGACTGAAGCTTTCTTT.

The chain has TRBV5-1 and TRBJ1-6; D might be TRBD1 (6 bases). The CDR3 loop spans 12 amino acids. Deletions cut 3 bases from V and 12 bases from J, with 10 bases between. The germline V gene encodes CDR1 SGHRS and CDR2 YFSETQ. The CDR3 spells CASSSDRLPLHF. Here the CDR3 DNA reads TGCGCCAGCAGCTCAGACAGGCTACCCCTCCACTTT. Full variable domain (remainder filled in from reference TRBV5-1 and TRBJ1-6): KAGVTQTPRYLIKTRGQQVTLSCSPISGHRSVSWYQQTPGQGLQFLFEYFSETQRNKGNFPGRFSGRQFSNSRSEMNVSTLELGDSALYLCASSSDRLPLHFGNGTRLTVT.

The chain recombines TRBV21-1 with TRBJ1-5. TRBV21-1 has pseudogene status. This CDR3 has 17 amino acids. CDR3: CASSKERGVFENQPQHF. The CDR3 DNA reads TGTGCCAGCAGCAAAGAGCGGGGGGTTTTTGAGAATCAGCCCCAGCATTTT.